A selection of T cell receptor beta chains follows, all from one sample in a study of beta chain features in type 1 diabetes. Profiling relied on immunoSEQ multiplex PCR, and the TCRdb table lists in-frame clones only, not all of them. Among 400,000 or so clones, roughly 9.8% were seen once, and the ten largest hold 0.55% to 0.75%. The specimen sequenced was central memory CD4+ T cells from blood. The receptor source for this set is a man aged 25 to 45 with type 1 diabetes. Each CDR3 is given with its conserved first and last residue. The D gene is left open where the match is weak. Size tells how often a clone was seen (once, few, many) or the class of an expanded clone, and some rows leave it out.

-,TRBV9,TRBJ2-1,-,TGTGCCAGCAGCGCCCCTCGGGGCCTTGGGTCTGAGCAGTTCTTC,CASSAPRGLGSEQFF
many,TRBV7-9,TRBJ2-5,-,TGTGCCAGCAGCTTAGGCCACTCGGGGGAAGAGACCCAGTACTTC,CASSLGHSGEETQYF
-,TRBV27,TRBJ2-7,-,TGTGCCAGCAGTTTCTCAGGGGGGGTCTACGAGCAGTACTTC,CASSFSGGVYEQYF
-,TRBV5-8,TRBJ2-5,-,TGTGCCAGCAGCTTCAATGGACGGACTCAAGAGACCCAGTACTTC,CASSFNGRTQETQYF
-,TRBV6-5,TRBJ2-1,TRBD2,TGTGCCAGCAGTCCTTCGGTAGCGGGAGGGGGGTTCTTC,CASSPSVAGGGFF
-,TRBV5-6,TRBJ2-2,-,TGTGCCAGCACCCCAGCGGCAGCGGTGGACACCGGGGAGCTGTTTTTT,CASTPAAAVDTGELFF
many,TRBV7-2,TRBJ2-3,-,TGTGCCAGCAGCTTAGCGCAACCGCAGTATTTT,CASSLAQPQYF
few,TRBV5-4,TRBJ1-5,-,TGTGCCAGCAGCTTAGGAGGGGGGAATCAGCCCCAGCATTTT,CASSLGGGNQPQHF
few,TRBV19,TRBJ2-5,TRBD2,TGTGCCAGTAGTAATCTAGCGGGCGGAGAGACCCAGTACTTC,CASSNLAGGETQYF
-,TRBV11-3,TRBJ2-6,-,TGTGCCAGCAGCTTAGCCGCTGGGGCCAACGTCCTGACTTTC,CASSLAAGANVLTF
many,TRBV7-9,TRBJ2-7,-,TGTGCCAGCAGCTCCGGGTCCGGGACGGTCTCCTACGAGCAGTACTTC,CASSSGSGTVSYEQYF
-,TRBV5-1,TRBJ2-6,-,TGCGCCTCCGGCGGGTCCAACTCTGGGGCCAACGTCCTGACTTTC,CASGGSNSGANVLTF
once,TRBV6-5,TRBJ1-2,-,TGTGCCAGCGGGAAAGGGGGAGCCTATGGCTACACCTTC,CASGKGGAYGYTF
-,TRBV28,TRBJ1-2,-,TGTGCCAGCAGTTTCCCAGGACACCAAGGAGGCTATGGCTACACCTTC,CASSFPGHQGGYGYTF
few,TRBV9,TRBJ2-6,-,TGTGCCAGCAGCGTAGACGGGGACGTCCTGACTTTC,CASSVDGDVLTF
few,TRBV6-5,TRBJ2-5,-,TGTGCCAGCACCAGCAGTTGGGGGAATCAAGAGACCCAGTACTTC,CASTSSWGNQETQYF
-,TRBV7-8,TRBJ2-5,-,TGTGCCAGCAGCTTTGGGCTAGAAGAGACCCAGTACTTC,CASSFGLEETQYF
few,TRBV27,TRBJ1-5,-,TGTGCCAGCAGTTTTAAGGGGGTGAGAAGCAATCAGCCCCAGCATTTT,CASSFKGVRSNQPQHF
few,TRBV5-1,TRBJ2-1,-,TGCGCCAGCAGAATTAGCGCTGCCAATGAGCAGTTCTTC,CASRISAANEQFF
-,TRBV6-5,TRBJ1-4,-,TGTGCCAGCACCCAGGGATTTCGGACTAATGAAAAACTGTTTTTT,CASTQGFRTNEKLFF
few,TRBV2,TRBJ2-1,-,TGTGCCAGCAGAGAGGGAACATCCTACAATGAGCAGTTCTTC,CASREGTSYNEQFF
few,TRBV2,TRBJ2-5,TRBD2,TGTGCCAGCAGTGTCCTAGCGGGAGGGCTGTACTTC,CASSVLAGGLYF
-,TRBV4-1,TRBJ2-1,-,TGCGCCAGCAGCCACTCGGGCGCCCACAATGAGCAGTTCTTC,CASSHSGAHNEQFF
-,TRBV7-3,TRBJ2-5,-,TGTGCCAGCAGCTTAGCGGTGACCCAGTACTTC,CASSLAVTQYF
-,TRBV18,TRBJ2-2,TRBD1,TGTGCCAGCTCTCCAGGACAGGGGAACACCGGGGAGCTGTTTTTT,CASSPGQGNTGELFF
-,TRBV10-3,TRBJ2-7,-,TGCGCCAGCAAGAGCCTTAGGACCTACGAGCAGTACTTC,CASKSLRTYEQYF
-,TRBV7-2,TRBJ1-5,TRBD1,TGTGCCAGCAGCTCCGGGACAGGGGCAGATCAGCCCCAGCATTTT,CASSSGTGADQPQHF
-,TRBV29-1,TRBJ2-6,-,TGCAGCGTTGAAGATCGAGGGGTCCCCGTCCTGACTTTC,CSVEDRGVPVLTF
-,TRBV11-2,TRBJ1-5,-,TGTGCCAGCAGCTACCAACAGGGACAGCCCCAGCATTTT,CASSYQQGQPQHF
few,TRBV6-6,TRBJ1-3,-,TGTGCCAGCAGTTTCCCGGGTCTGACCTCTGGAAACACCATATATTTT,CASSFPGLTSGNTIYF
-,TRBV11-3,TRBJ2-3,TRBD2,TGTGCCAGCAGCTCCAGCGGGAGTTTCACAGATACGCAGTATTTT,CASSSSGSFTDTQYF
-,TRBV29-1,TRBJ2-7,-,TGCAGCTTCCGAGTGGAAATCGAGCAGTACTTC,CSFRVEIEQYF
-,TRBV6-6,TRBJ2-5,TRBD2,TGTGCCAGCAGTTACTCGGCTAGCGGGGAGGGTGAGACCCAGTACTTC,CASSYSASGEGETQYF
-,TRBV7-9,TRBJ1-4,-,TGTGCCAGCAGCTTGCGAGGGGTTGAAAAACTGTTTTTT,CASSLRGVEKLFF
few,TRBV9,TRBJ2-2,TRBD2,TGTGCCAGCAACACCGGGACTAGAATCACCGGGGAGCTGTTTTTT,CASNTGTRITGELFF
few,TRBV5-4,TRBJ1-4,TRBD1,TGTGCCAGCAGCTCACAGGGGGCTGCTAATGAAAAACTGTTTTTT,CASSSQGAANEKLFF
-,TRBV15,TRBJ2-5,TRBD2,TGTGCCACCAGCAGAGGACTAGCGGGAGCCACCGCTGAAGAGACCCAGTACTTC,CATSRGLAGATAEETQYF
-,TRBV19,TRBJ2-1,TRBD1,TGTGCCAGTAGGCCTGGGACAGGGTCACGCAATGAGCAGTTCTTC,CASRPGTGSRNEQFF
-,TRBV30,TRBJ2-5,-,TGTGCCTGGAGAATCCCGGCAGTTCAAGAGACCCAGTACTTC,CAWRIPAVQETQYF
-,TRBV5-5,TRBJ2-3,-,TGTGCCAGCAGCCCGGACCCTAGCACAGATACGCAGTATTTT,CASSPDPSTDTQYF
-,TRBV7-2,TRBJ2-3,-,TGTGCCAGCAGCCTAAATCCCGGGCAAGATACGCAGTATTTT,CASSLNPGQDTQYF
-,TRBV28,TRBJ2-5,TRBD2,TGTGCCAGCATGACCGGCGGGGGAAGGGAGACCCAGTACTTC,CASMTGGGRETQYF
-,TRBV7-2,TRBJ2-7,-,TGTGCCAGCAGCCGAAGAAGAAAGGGACACGAGTACTACGAGCAGTACTTC,CASSRRRKGHEYYEQYF
few,TRBV27,TRBJ1-5,-,TGTGCCAGTAAGAAATTGGACCACAATCAGCCCCAGCATTTT,CASKKLDHNQPQHF
many,TRBV28,TRBJ2-7,-,TGTGCCAGCAATGGACAGTGGAACGAGCAGTACTTC,CASNGQWNEQYF
-,TRBV19,TRBJ2-7,-,TGTGCCAGTAGTTTCACGGGGCACCGAGCTTCCTACGAGCAGTACTTC,CASSFTGHRASYEQYF
few,TRBV6-1,TRBJ1-2,-,TGTGCCAGCAGTGAAGGAGGGACGACTAACTATGGCTACACCTTC,CASSEGGTTNYGYTF
few,TRBV6-5,TRBJ2-1,TRBD2,TGTGCCAGCGGGCTAGCGGGGGGTAATGAGCAGTTCTTC,CASGLAGGNEQFF
-,TRBV25-1,TRBJ2-1,TRBD1,TGTGCCAGCAGTACCCGGAGGGGACAGGGGATCTACAATGAGCAGTTCTTC,CASSTRRGQGIYNEQFF